These 12 T cell receptor beta chains were sequenced from one sample in a study of molecular identifiers for immune sequencing clone quantification. TCRdb itself ran the PCR reads through MiXCR, one entry per CDR3 protein. This sample has some 680,000 distinct CDR3 sequences, with roughly 25% found just once. Sequences were obtained from naive CD8+ T cells from blood, with Jurkat cell RNA spiked in. Subset indicated: FACS-sorted CD8+CD4-CCR7+CD45RA+ naive T cells. These TCRs come from a human donor in good health. Some libraries in this study had Jurkat cell RNA spiked in.

This clonotype was counted at least ten times. V and J are TRBV7-9 and TRBJ2-5; D is uncertain. The germline V and J ends were trimmed by 5 bases and 5 bases, with 9 bases remaining between them. CDR1 and CDR2 from the germline V gene are SEHNR and FQNEAQ (reference sequence). The CDR3 runs 12 residues. The CDR3 is CASSTQWETQYF. Here the CDR3 DNA reads TGTGCCAGCAGCACCCAGTGGGAGACCCAGTACTTC.

The sample holds a few counts of this clonotype. V and J are TRBV24-1 and TRBJ2-3; D gene uncertain. The CDR3 has 13 residues. Germline lookup yields CDR1 KGHDR and CDR2 SFDVKD. Trimming took off 4 bases at V and 2 bases at J, with 6 bases between the two ends. For the CDR3, the DNA is TGTGCCACCAGTGACCGTTACACAGATACGCAGTATTTT. It yields the protein CATSDRYTDTQYF.

Ten or more counts support this clonotype. V and J are TRBV27 and TRBJ2-7, with 13 bases matching TRBD2. Germline V lookup: CDR1 MNHEY, CDR2 SMNVEV (reference sequence). The CDR3 loop spans 16 amino acids. V lost 5 bases, J lost 2 bases, and 6 bases stayed unmatched. This CDR3 reads CASSPGLAGAAYEQYF. The CDR3 nucleotides are TGTGCCAGCAGTCCCGGACTAGCGGGAGCCGCCTACGAGCAGTACTTC.

The gene calls are TRBV5-6 and TRBJ2-2, with TRBD2 matching 8 bases. The ends lost 2 bases at V and 10 bases at J; junction bases unmatched: 10. The CDR3 is made up of 15 amino acids. Germline V gene data show CDR1 as SGHDT and CDR2 as YYEEEE. The CDR3 protein is CASSFPGLVSVELFF. As DNA, the CDR3 is TGTGCCAGCAGCTTCCCGGGACTAGTCAGCGTGGAGCTGTTTTTT.

The chain employs TRBV20-1 and TRBJ2-7; 14 bases map to TRBD2. Germline values: CDR1 DFQATT, CDR2 SNEGSKA (reference sequence). The CDR3 spans 19 residues. V lost 1 base, J lost 5 bases, and 16 bases stayed unmatched. CDR3 nucleotide sequence: TGCAGTGCTAGAGGTCACCCGGGACTAGCGGGAGTGCTTGGTCACGAGCAGTACTTC. Translated: CSARGHPGLAGVLGHEQYF.

This clonotype was counted at least ten times. The V gene is TRBV4-3, the J gene TRBJ2-5, with 9 nucleotides matching TRBD1. J was trimmed by 10 bases and V by 0 bases; bases with no gene match: 9. The CDR3 sequence is 15 residues long. CDR1 and CDR2 from the germline V gene are LGHNA and YSLEER. CDR3 region: CASSQDRTGAPGQYF. The CDR3, as DNA: TGCGCCAGCAGCCAAGATAGGACAGGGGCCCCGGGCCAGTACTTC.

This clonotype was counted only a few times. The chain carries TRBV5-6 and TRBJ2-7; 10 bases map to TRBD1. Trimming at V came to 6 bases and at J to 4 bases, leaving 13 bases not matched to a gene. The CDR3 spans 16 residues. Looked up from germline, CDR1 is SGHDT and CDR2 is YYEEEE. CDR3 nucleotides: TGTGCCAGCATCCCTCTTCCTCGGGACAGGGGTTACGAGCAGTACTTC. This sequence encodes CASIPLPRDRGYEQYF.

This clonotype was counted many times. The V gene is TRBV5-6, the J gene TRBJ2-7; possibly TRBD1 for D (6 bases). The CDR3 spans 13 residues. The ends were cut back, 6 bases at V and 0 bases at J, with 10 bases in the middle. Germline-derived CDR1 and CDR2 are SGHDT and YYEEEE. CDR3 region: CASTGTSSYEQYF. The DNA for the CDR3 is TGTGCCAGCACCGGGACAAGCTCCTACGAGCAGTACTTC.

This clonotype came up a few times. The chain is built from TRBV7-9 and TRBJ2-1, with 7 positions matching TRBD2. Germline V gives CDR1 SEHNR, CDR2 FQNEAQ (reference sequence). The CDR3 consists of 14 residues. V dropped 5 bases and J dropped 5; count of bases not matched to a gene: 6. CDR3 protein: CASSPFLADNEQFF. In nucleotides, the CDR3 is TGTGCCAGCAGCCCCTTCCTAGCGGACAATGAGCAGTTCTTC.

As to this clonotype: The junction does not match germline at one end; this may be a read error. The V gene is TRBV24-1, the J gene TRBJ2-1; no firm D call. The CDR3 spans 13 residues. Germline V gene sequence: CDR1 KGHDR, CDR2 SFDVKD. CDR3 sequence reads: CATSDLPENERFF. The CDR3 DNA follows: TGTGCCACCAGTGATTTGCCCGAGAATGAGCGGTTCTTC.

This clonotype was counted ten times or more. The chain carries TRBV12-3 or TRBV12-4 and TRBJ1-2, with D tentatively TRBD1 (5 bases). Trimming removed 5 bases at V and 8 bases at J, with 21 bases between. This CDR3 comprises 15 residues. CDR3 in DNA: TGTGCCAGCAGTCTACCGGGACGCCCTCTGTACGGCTACACCTTC. This sequence encodes CASSLPGRPLYGYTF.

This clonotype was detected ten times or more. The chain is built from TRBV27 and TRBJ2-7, with TRBD2 identical over 8 bases. V shed 5 bases and J 0 bases; nucleotides not matched to a gene: 6. The CDR3 consists of 15 residues. CDR1 MNHEY and CDR2 SMNVEV come from the germline V gene (reference sequence). CDR3 residues: CASSRSGDPSYEQYF. The CDR3 nucleotides are TGTGCCAGCAGTCGTAGCGGGGACCCCTCCTACGAGCAGTACTTC.